A selection of T cell receptor beta chains follows, all from one sample in a study of shared clonotypes between healthy human individuals. Sequenced by immunoSEQ multiplex PCR; TCRdb stores in-frame clones only, minus some. The table includes about 750,000 clones, more than 85% detected once. Sequencing input: naive CD8+ T cells sorted from blood. These receptors all stem from a man aged 25-40 years in good health. Both conserved end residues are part of each CDR3. D genes are given only for firm matches. Only part of the rows carry a size: once, few, many, or a class if the clone is expanded.

-	TRBV13	TRBJ1-4	TRBD1	CASSLRDRGNEKLFF	TGTGCCAGCAGCCTCCGGGACAGGGGTAATGAAAAACTGTTTTTT
-	TRBV11-2	TRBJ1-5	TRBD1	CASSPTGVNQPQHF	TGTGCCAGCAGCCCGACAGGGGTCAATCAGCCCCAGCATTTT
-	TRBV11-3	TRBJ2-2	TRBD2	CASSLGLASNTGELFF	TGTGCCAGCAGCTTAGGACTAGCGAGCAACACCGGGGAGCTGTTTTTT
-	TRBV2	TRBJ1-1	-	CASSDATGFGTEAFF	TGTGCCAGCAGTGATGCGACGGGGTTTGGGACTGAAGCTTTCTTT
-	TRBV27	TRBJ2-7	-	CASGRNYEQYF	TGTGCCAGCGGCCGAAACTACGAGCAGTACTTC
-	TRBV19	TRBJ2-1	-	CASLPRNEQFFGPGYYNEQFF	-
-	TRBV11-3	TRBJ2-3	-	CASSTRVMDTQYF	TGTGCCAGCAGCACCCGGGTCATGGATACGCAGTATTTT
-	TRBV5-6	TRBJ2-1	TRBD1	CASSGRGRMSSYNEQFF	TGTGCCAGCAGCGGCAGGGGGCGGATGAGCTCCTACAATGAGCAGTTCTTC
-	TRBV2	TRBJ1-1	-	CASFWGTEAFF	TGTGCCAGCTTCTGGGGCACTGAAGCTTTCTTT
many	TRBV6-1	TRBJ2-1	-	CASSERASVSYNEQFF	TGTGCCAGCAGTGAAAGGGCTAGTGTCTCCTACAATGAGCAGTTCTTC
-	TRBV6-5	TRBJ2-6	-	CASSYSGTGANVLTF	TGTGCCAGCAGTTACTCGGGGACTGGGGCCAACGTCCTGACTTTC
-	TRBV2	TRBJ1-2	TRBD1	CASSETGDRVDYGYTF	TGTGCCAGCAGTGAAACGGGGGACAGGGTTGACTATGGCTACACCTTC
-	TRBV5-8	TRBJ2-5	-	CASSLGDDLYETQYF	TGTGCCAGCAGCTTGGGGGATGATCTTTATGAGACCCAGTACTTC
-	TRBV29-1	TRBJ2-1	-	CSVELVRENNEQFF	TGCAGCGTTGAATTAGTAAGAGAAAACAATGAGCAGTTCTTC
-	TRBV5-1	TRBJ2-1	TRBD2	CASSYNSGAGGTGERYYNEQFF	TGCGCCAGCAGCTATAACAGCGGAGCGGGGGGTACTGGAGAGAGGTACTACAATGAGCAGTTCTTC
once	TRBV28	TRBJ1-4	-	CASSFFGGGEKLFF	TGTGCCAGCAGTTTCTTCGGTGGGGGCGAAAAACTGTTTTTT
-	TRBV29-1	TRBJ2-2	TRBD2	CSVTGTSGNTGELFF	TGCAGCGTGACCGGGACTAGCGGTAACACCGGGGAGCTGTTTTTT
-	TRBV6-6	TRBJ2-7	TRBD1	CASSYRDRDYEQYF	TGTGCCAGCAGTTACCGGGACAGGGACTACGAGCAGTACTTC
-	TRBV11-2	TRBJ2-5	TRBD1	CASRQTGQVQETQYF	TGTGCCAGCAGACAGACAGGACAGGTTCAAGAGACCCAGTACTTC
-	TRBV2	TRBJ2-1	TRBD1	CASSEARGQRYNEQFF	TGTGCCAGCAGTGAAGCTAGGGGACAGAGATACAATGAGCAGTTCTTC
-	TRBV27	TRBJ1-2	-	CASSLYGGRGYGYTF	TGTGCCAGCAGTTTATACGGAGGGAGGGGGTATGGCTACACCTTC
-	TRBV10-3	TRBJ1-4	-	CAISESWGPTNEKLFF	TGTGCCATCAGTGAGTCCTGGGGGCCAACTAATGAAAAACTGTTTTTT
-	TRBV9	TRBJ2-7	-	CASSVGSTYEQYF	TGTGCCAGCAGCGTAGGATCAACCTACGAGCAGTACTTC
-	TRBV7-3	TRBJ2-1	-	CASSSSVAGNNEQFF	TGTGCCAGCAGCTCCTCGGTCGCGGGGAACAATGAGCAGTTCTTC
-	TRBV15	TRBJ1-1	-	CATSRDRAEGEAFF	TGTGCCACCAGCAGAGACAGGGCCGAGGGTGAAGCTTTCTTT
-	TRBV21-1	TRBJ2-1	-	CASSWGLAGGQDEQFF	TGTGCCAGCAGCTGGGGACTAGCGGGAGGGCAGGATGAGCAGTTCTTC
-	TRBV10-1	TRBJ1-1	-	CASSDVDYAEAFF	TGCGCCAGCAGTGATGTCGATTACGCTGAAGCTTTCTTT
-	TRBV5-4	TRBJ1-1	-	CASRPLGYAEAFF	TGTGCCAGCAGACCGCTTGGGTACGCTGAAGCTTTCTTT
-	TRBV5-6	TRBJ1-1	-	CASSLVSPDTEAFF	TGTGCCAGCAGCTTGGTATCGCCAGACACTGAAGCTTTCTTT
-	TRBV9	TRBJ2-7	-	CASSVGGSYEQYF	TGTGCCAGCAGCGTTGGGGGTTCCTACGAGCAGTACTTC
once	TRBV28	TRBJ2-7	-	CASSLLTGIYEQYF	TGTGCCAGCAGCCTGTTAACAGGGATCTACGAGCAGTACTTC
-	TRBV4-2	TRBJ1-3	TRBD1	CASSQGTGGAGNTIYF	TGTGCCAGCAGCCAAGGAACAGGGGGCGCCGGAAACACCATATATTTT
few	TRBV5-4	TRBJ2-2	TRBD1	CASKGATGELFF	TGTGCCAGTAAGGGGGCCACCGGGGAGCTGTTTTTT
-	TRBV7-9	TRBJ1-1	-	CASSSKAFF	TGTGCCAGCAGCTCGAAAGCTTTCTTT
-	TRBV7-8	TRBJ2-1	TRBD2	CASSLVSSGIHNEQFF	TGTGCCAGCAGCTTAGTATCTAGCGGGATCCACAATGAGCAGTTCTTC
-	TRBV7-9	TRBJ2-5	TRBD1	CASSFRDRDVETQYF	TGTGCCAGCAGCTTTCGGGACAGAGACGTGGAGACCCAGTACTTC
-	TRBV7-3	TRBJ2-1	-	CASSYGNTVYNEQFF	TGTGCCAGCAGCTACGGAAACACCGTCTACAATGAGCAGTTCTTC
-	TRBV25-1	TRBJ2-1	-	CASSDRSRDTYNEQFF	TGTGCCAGCAGTGACCGGTCCCGGGACACCTACAATGAGCAGTTCTTC
few	TRBV1	TRBJ1-4	-	CTSSQELQGNEKLFF	TGCACCAGCAGCCAAGAGTTACAGGGGAATGAAAAACTGTTTTTT
-	TRBV7-8	TRBJ1-2	TRBD1	CASSGGQGAGGYTF	TGTGCCAGCAGCGGCGGACAGGGGGCGGGTGGCTACACCTTC
-	TRBV11-2	TRBJ2-7	TRBD2	CASSVAGVYEQYF	TGTGCCAGCAGCGTAGCGGGAGTTTACGAGCAGTACTTC
-	TRBV7-6	TRBJ2-3	TRBD2	CASSSAVGLAGVTDTQYF	TGTGCCAGCAGCTCCGCCGTTGGGCTAGCGGGAGTCACAGATACGCAGTATTTT
-	TRBV28	TRBJ1-2	-	CASSFVGDGNYGYTF	TGTGCCAGCAGTTTCGTCGGCGACGGAAACTATGGCTACACCTTC
-	TRBV19	TRBJ2-7	TRBD2	CASRTSGTLGEQYF	TGTGCCAGTAGGACTAGCGGGACGTTGGGGGAGCAGTACTTC
-	TRBV25-1	TRBJ2-7	TRBD1	CASSDPRTGVSYEQYF	TGTGCCAGCAGTGACCCTCGGACAGGGGTCTCCTACGAGCAGTACTTC
once	TRBV7-2	TRBJ2-2	-	CASSWGNDGELFF	TGTGCCAGCAGTTGGGGGAACGACGGGGAGCTGTTTTTT
-	TRBV6-1	TRBJ2-1	-	CASSDGSGYNEQFF	TGTGCCAGCAGTGACGGGAGTGGGTACAATGAGCAGTTCTTC
once	TRBV11-3	TRBJ1-4	-	CASSLDRGGLKKLFF	TGTGCCAGCAGCTTAGATAGGGGGGGCCTGAAAAAACTGTTTTTT
few	TRBV2	TRBJ2-7	TRBD1	CASRIYRGNYEQYF	TGTGCCAGTCGGATATACAGGGGGAACTACGAGCAGTACTTC
-	TRBV7-9	TRBJ1-4	-	CASSWGATNEKLFF	TGTGCCAGCAGCTGGGGCGCAACTAATGAAAAACTGTTTTTT
-	TRBV9	TRBJ2-3	-	CASSAPPIDTQYF	TGTGCCAGCAGCGCCCCCCCGATAGATACGCAGTATTTT
-	TRBV19	TRBJ2-4	-	CATGLRGRNIQYF	TGTGCCACTGGGCTGAGGGGCAGGAACATTCAGTACTTC